The 2 T cell receptor beta chains in this list originate from one sample, sequenced in a study of blood T cell repertoires in COVID-19 (dated by TCRdb to 2020 to 2021). Library creation used the immunoSEQ multiplex PCR assay. TCRdb retrieved this table from immuneACCESS and kept in-frame rearrangements only. Not all clones are present; in checked studies, unresolved V genes account for under half, and no reason is known for the remainder. For this sample the table gives over 250,000 clones, of which approximately 86% were detected only once. The top ten clones comprise roughly 9.8% of the sample. What was sequenced was peripheral blood. The receptor set was obtained from a man aged 40-49 years who had recovered from COVID-19.

The chain uses TRBV9 and TRBJ2-1; D is ambiguous. This CDR3 has 13 residues. V lost 4 bases and J lost 4, with 9 bases in between. Looked up from germline, CDR1 is SGDLS and CDR2 is YYNGEE. CDR3 nucleotide sequence: TGTGCCAGCAGCTCCCATTCATACAATGAGCAGTTCTTC. It is translated as CASSSHSYNEQFF.

This clone was found once. This chain's CDR3 is CASSYPPRKETQYF. The CDR3 DNA is TGTGCCAGCAGTTACCCCCCCAGGAAAGAGACCCAGTACTTC. The chain recombines TRBV6-2 or TRBV6-3 with TRBJ2-5; D remains ambiguous. Trimming took off 2 bases at V and 3 bases at J, with 10 bases between the two ends. The CDR3 length is 14 residues. The germline V gene encodes CDR1 MNHEY and CDR2 SVGEGT.